A single sample gave rise to the 27 T cell receptor beta chains below, sequenced in a study of blood T cell repertoires in COVID-19. Method: immunoSEQ multiplex PCR; TCRdb's copy keeps in-frame clones and lacks some. Of about 210,000 clones listed, about four fifths are singletons. Sequences were obtained from PBMCs or T cells enriched from blood (not recorded which). These receptors all come from a woman between 50 and 59 years old with acute COVID-19.

The chain joins TRBV2 to TRBJ1-2, with a tentative D call TRBD1 (5 bases). CDR3 size: 12 residues. Germline loops: CDR1 SNHLY, CDR2 FYNNEI. Trimming left V 5 bases short and J 3 bases short, with 7 bases between. In DNA, the CDR3 is TGTGCCAGCAGTTCAGGGCACTATGGCTACACCTTC. Its translation is CASSSGHYGYTF.

V is TRBV18 and J is TRBJ1-6, with 11 bases fitting TRBD1. J was trimmed by 5 bases and V by 3 bases; bases with no gene match: 9. Germline-derived CDR1 and CDR2 are KGHSH and LQKENI. There are 18 residues in the CDR3. The CDR3 DNA reads TGTGCCAGCTCACCTTCAGGACAGGGGGCCGGTAATAATTCACCCCTCCACTTT. It encodes CASSPSGQGAGNNSPLHF.

The chain employs TRBV6-5 and TRBJ2-4; D gene ambiguous. The CDR3 has 15 residues. Germline values: CDR1 MNHEY, CDR2 SVGAGI. V shed 8 bases and J shed 0 bases, with 14 bases lying between them. The CDR3 region has the DNA TGTGCCAGCGCTCCCTTCTCCGGAGCCAAAAACATTCAGTACTTC. Residues: CASAPFSGAKNIQYF.

This clone was seen just once. This chain joins TRBV23-1 and TRBJ2-7, with TRBD1 identical over 8 bases. Being an ORF, TRBV23-1 has a function that is uncertain. J was trimmed by 1 base and V by 0 bases; bases with no gene match: 5. This CDR3 has 16 amino acids. The CDR3 coding sequence is TGCGCCAGCAGTCAATCCCCTGGACAGGGTTCCTACGAGCAGTACTTC. The encoded protein is CASSQSPGQGSYEQYF.

The chain uses TRBV28 and TRBJ1-2; possible D gene TRBD1, 5 bases. CDR3 length: 13 amino acids. V lost 6 bases, J lost 1 base, and 9 bases lay in between. Germline CDR1 MDHEN, CDR2 SYDVKM. The DNA of the CDR3 is TGTGCCAGCAGCAGGGAACTTAACTATGGCTACACCTTC. It specifies CASSRELNYGYTF.

The chain employs TRBV27 and TRBJ2-6; D is perhaps TRBD2 (5 bases). Trimming left V 6 bases short and J 3 bases short, with 15 bases between. CDR3 length: 16 amino acids. Germline CDR1 and CDR2: MNHEY and SMNVEV (reference sequence). The CDR3 here is CASRRNGNFGANVLTF. As DNA, the CDR3 is TGTGCCAGCAGGAGAAACGGGAATTTTGGGGCCAACGTCCTGACTTTC.

CDR3 loop: CASSRHGTQGYGYTF. The CDR3 DNA is TGTGCCAGCAGTCGACACGGGACACAGGGCTATGGCTACACCTTC. This chain joins TRBV28 and TRBJ1-2; a weak D match, TRBD1 (6 bases). The germline gives CDR1 MDHEN, CDR2 SYDVKM. Trimming took 5 bases from V and 4 from J, leaving 17 bases between them. The CDR3 loop spans 15 amino acids.

The chain combines TRBV4-1 with TRBJ1-5; 8 bases match TRBD1. The CDR3 loop spans 17 amino acids. The junction had 11 bases not matched to a gene; V was cut back by 1 base and J by 6 bases. Per the germline V gene, CDR1 is MGHRA and CDR2 is YSYEKL. The CDR3 DNA is TGCGCCAGCAGCCAAGGCGCCGGACAGGGCCGGGGTCAGCCCCAGCATTTT. This encodes CASSQGAGQGRGQPQHF.

V and J are TRBV5-4 and TRBJ2-3, with TRBD1 matching 7 bases. The CDR3 extends over 12 amino acids. After removal of 5 bases from V and 10 bases from J, the junction contained 7 bases not matched to a gene. Germline V lookup: CDR1 SGHNT, CDR2 YYREEE (reference sequence). CDR3 residues: CASSRDRDAQYF. DNA for the CDR3: TGTGCCAGCAGTAGAGACAGGGATGCGCAGTATTTT. The full variable domain, completed using reference TRBV5-4 and TRBJ2-3, is ETGVTQSPTHLIKTRGQQVTLRCSSQSGHNTVSWYQQALGQGPQFIFQYYREEENGRGNFPPRFSGLQFPNYSSELNVNALELDDSALYLCASSRDRDAQYFGPGTRLTVL.

The chain couples TRBV5-1 to TRBJ2-7, with 9 bases that match TRBD1. CDR1 SGHRS and CDR2 YFSETQ come from the germline V gene. With V trimmed by 4 bases and J by 6 bases, 8 bases remained unmatched. The CDR3 consists of 14 residues. This chain's CDR3 is CASSPGTGFGEQYF. The CDR3 coding sequence is TGCGCCAGCAGCCCCGGGACAGGGTTTGGCGAGCAGTACTTC.

The CDR3 protein is CASSLGQTYSNQPQHF. The CDR3 nucleotides are TGTGCCAGCAGCTTGGGACAGACGTATAGCAATCAGCCCCAGCATTTT. The chain has TRBV7-8 and TRBJ1-5; 7 nucleotides agree with TRBD1. Germline V CDR1 and CDR2: SGHVS, FQNEAQ. This CDR3 contains 16 residues. Trimming removed 3 bases from V and 0 bases from J; junction bases left unmatched: 5.

This clone is a singleton in its sample. The chain couples TRBV11-3 to TRBJ1-1, with a possible D match to TRBD1 (5 bases). V dropped 5 bases and J dropped 1 base, with 11 bases sitting between them. Germline lookup yields CDR1 SGHNT and CDR2 YENEEA. The CDR3 runs 14 residues. The CDR3 protein is CASSPIGQNTEAFF. The CDR3 DNA is TGTGCCAGCAGCCCAATCGGACAGAACACTGAAGCTTTCTTT.

This clone showed up just once. The rearrangement joins TRBV27 to TRBJ2-1, with 8 bases that match TRBD2. The junction had 10 bases not matched to a gene; V was cut back by 11 bases and J by 7 bases. The CDR3 totals 13 residues. Germline CDR1 MNHEY, CDR2 SMNVEV (reference sequence). CDR3 region: CASGGAAINEQFF. In nucleotides, the CDR3 is TGTGCCTCCGGGGGGGCCGCAATTAATGAGCAGTTCTTC.

This clone was seen just once. One end of the junction fails to match germline, which may point to a read error. CDR3 nucleotide sequence: TGTGCCACCACCTTCCACCGGCCGGGACTTAAAAGCATTCAGTACTTC. Translating gives CATTFHRPGLKSIQYF. The V call is TRBV30, the J call TRBJ2-4; tentatively, D is TRBD2 (6 bases). CDR1 and CDR2 from the germline V gene are GTSNPN and SVGIG (reference sequence). The CDR3 runs 16 residues. Variable domain in full (rest from reference TRBV30 and TRBJ2-4): SQTIHQWPATLVQPVGSPLSLECTVEGTSNPNLYWYRQAAGRGLQLLFYSVGIGQISSEVPQNLSASRPQDRQFILSSKKLLLSDSGFYLCATTFHRPGLKSIQYFGAGTRLSVL.

This chain joins TRBV4-2 and TRBJ1-3; D is possibly TRBD1 (5 bases). Germline V lookup: CDR1 LGHNA, CDR2 YNFKEQ. V dropped 0 bases and J dropped 0 bases, with 12 bases sitting between them. This CDR3 is built from 17 residues. CDR3 bases: TGTGCCAGCAGCCAAGAATACCAGGGTTACTCTGGAAACACCATATATTTT. As protein: CASSQEYQGYSGNTIYF.

The V gene is TRBV29-1, the J gene TRBJ2-5; 8 bases line up with TRBD1. Trimming removed 7 bases from V and 5 bases from J; junction bases left unmatched: 9. The germline gives CDR1 SQVTM, CDR2 ANQGSEA. The CDR3 loop spans 13 amino acids. The CDR3 is CSALTGAMETQYF. The CDR3 DNA reads as TGCAGCGCTTTGACAGGGGCGATGGAGACCCAGTACTTC.

This chain uses TRBV19 with TRBJ2-5; D remains ambiguous. Germline CDR1 is LNHDA and CDR2 is SQIVND (reference sequence). Trimming removed 1 base at V and 4 bases at J, with 7 bases between. The CDR3 has 13 residues. The CDR3 DNA is TGTGCCAGTAGTATAGTTTCGGGAGAGACCCAGTACTTC. Protein sequence: CASSIVSGETQYF.

J is TRBJ2-3 and V is TRBV4-3, with 10 bases lining up with TRBD2. The V segment lost 1 base and the J segment 2 bases; nucleotides outside the gene matches: 15. Germline CDR1 reads LGHNA; CDR2 reads YSLEER. This CDR3 has 20 residues. The CDR3 reads CASSQGLSASGSGFTDTQYF. CDR3 DNA sequence: TGCGCCAGCAGCCAAGGTCTGAGCGCTAGCGGGAGTGGTTTCACAGATACGCAGTATTTT.

There are a few counts of this clone. The rearrangement links TRBV7-2 to TRBJ2-7; possibly TRBD2 for D (5 bases). The CDR3 totals 13 residues. V was shortened by 1 base and J by 2 bases, with 6 bases between the two germline ends. Germline assignment: CDR1 SGHTA and CDR2 FQGNSA. The CDR3 loop reads CASSLETTYEQYF. CDR3 DNA sequence: TGTGCCAGCAGCTTAGAGACTACCTACGAGCAGTACTTC.

The CDR3 sequence is CASSAAGGGRTEAFF. For the CDR3, the DNA is TGTGCCAGCAGCGCTGCTGGGGGAGGGAGGACTGAAGCTTTCTTT. V is TRBV7-7 and J is TRBJ1-1; D might be TRBD1 (5 bases). Per the germline V gene, CDR1 is SSHAT and CDR2 is FNYEAQ (reference sequence). The CDR3 covers 15 residues. V lost 5 bases and J 5 bases, leaving 18 bases between the germline ends.

This chain joins TRBV4-1 and TRBJ1-1; TRBD1 is a possible D gene (5 bases). Trimming left V 0 bases short and J 4 bases short, with 12 bases between. This CDR3 is built from 15 residues. The V gene's germline CDR1 is MGHRA and CDR2 YSYEKL. As DNA, the CDR3 is TGCGCCAGCAGCCAAGATCAATGGGGCCTCACTGAAGCTTTCTTT. It codes for CASSQDQWGLTEAFF.

This chain uses TRBV7-6 with TRBJ1-5; D is uncertain. Germline-derived CDR1 and CDR2 are SGHVS and FNYEAQ. This CDR3 region has 14 residues. Between the trimmed V and J ends, which lost 2 bases and 2 bases, there was a span of 7 bases. The CDR3 region has the DNA TGTGCCAGCAGCTTATGGAGCGGCAATCAGCCCCAGCATTTT. Its translation: CASSLWSGNQPQHF.

V and J are TRBV30 and TRBJ1-4; weak D call: TRBD1 (5 bases). The V end lost 3 bases, the J end lost 3 bases, and 14 bases lay between the germline ends. Germline V gives CDR1 GTSNPN, CDR2 SVGIG (reference sequence). The length of the CDR3 is 15 residues. This CDR3 reads CAWRRQQLSNEKLFF. The CDR3 DNA reads TGTGCCTGGAGAAGACAGCAGCTTTCTAATGAAAAACTGTTTTTT.

The rearrangement uses TRBV12-5 and TRBJ1-5; D may be TRBD1 (5 bases). Per germline, CDR1 LGHNT and CDR2 FRNRAP. V was clipped by 6 bases and J by 6 bases, with 15 bases between them. The CDR3 totals 14 residues. The CDR3 nucleotides are TGTGCTAGTGGGTTTGAAGGGGCAGGTCAGCCCCAGCATTTT. Residues: CASGFEGAGQPQHF.

This chain uses TRBV27 with TRBJ1-5, with 7 bases matching TRBD1. The ends lost 6 bases at V and 0 bases at J; junction bases unmatched: 5. This CDR3 contains 15 residues. Germline CDR1 and CDR2: MNHEY and SMNVEV (reference sequence). CDR3 bases: TGTGCCAGCAGCCAGGGGACAGCTAGCAATCAGCCCCAGCATTTT. Amino acids: CASSQGTASNQPQHF.

The genes are TRBV28 and TRBJ1-6, with TRBD1 matching 7 bases. The CDR3 extends over 15 amino acids. V trimming: 4 bases; J trimming: 7 bases; junction bases outside the gene matches: 7. Germline loops: CDR1 MDHEN, CDR2 SYDVKM. The CDR3 DNA sequence: TGTGCCAGCAGTTCTCCGGACAGGCGGAATTCACCCCTCCACTTT. Its protein is CASSSPDRRNSPLHF.

The chain recombines TRBV18 with TRBJ1-2, with D possibly TRBD1 on 5 matching bases. Germline V CDR1 and CDR2: KGHSH, LQKENI. Trimming stripped 6 bases from V and 3 bases from J, with 14 bases between. The CDR3 consists of 14 residues. The chain's CDR3 is CASSIQELYYGYTF. The CDR3 DNA follows: TGTGCCAGCTCGATACAGGAGCTTTACTATGGCTACACCTTC.